The 10 T cell receptor beta chains below all came from one sample that was sequenced in a study of T cell responses to AZD1222 COVID-19 vaccine (dated by TCRdb to the early 2020s). Receptor amplification or capture employed the immunoSEQ multiplex PCR assay. Sourced from immuneACCESS, this table was stored by TCRdb with only in-frame sequences that have V and J called. A share of the clones is absent; for the studies checked, an unresolved V gene accounts for under half, and the remainder has no known explanation. Present in this sample are about 160,000 clones, approximately 94% of which were seen just once. The ten largest clones add up to approximately 4.8% of the sample. The sample's time point label is to be understood as: about 28 days (+/-7) after the second vaccine dose. The sample here was peripheral blood, taken 28 days after the second AZD1222 dose. These receptors were collected from an adult who received the AZD1222 COVID-19 vaccine.

The chain has TRBV10-2 and TRBJ2-6, with D hard to call. Per the germline V gene, CDR1 is WSHSY and CDR2 is SAAADI. Trimming shortened V by 5 bases and J by 0 bases, and 5 bases separated the two germline ends. CDR3 size: 14 residues. CDR3: CASSLYSGANVLTF. DNA for the CDR3: TGCGCCAGCAGTTTGTACTCTGGGGCCAACGTCCTGACTTTC.

The chain uses TRBV9 and TRBJ1-5, with a tentative D call TRBD1 (5 bases). The CDR3 runs to 15 residues. Germline CDR1 and CDR2: SGDLS and YYNGEE. Trimming took 0 bases from V and 3 from J, leaving 10 bases between them. The CDR3 region has the DNA TGTGCCAGCAGCGTAGGGGGAGGGGACAATCAGCCCCAGCATTTT. Amino acids: CASSVGGGDNQPQHF.

This clone appeared a single time. The chain joins TRBV19 to TRBJ2-1; 8 bases fit TRBD2. Trimming cost V 4 bases and J 7 bases; bases outside gene matches: 3. The CDR3 covers 13 residues. The germline CDR1 and CDR2 sequences are LNHDA and SQIVND (reference sequence). CDR3 DNA: TGTGCCAGTAGTAGGAGCGGGAGTAATGAGCAGTTCTTC. Amino acid sequence: CASSRSGSNEQFF.

V usage is TRBV10-3 and J usage is TRBJ1-4; unclear D gene. CDR1 and CDR2 (germline): ENHRY, SYGVKD. V lost 10 bases and J lost 5, with 11 bases in between. The CDR3 length is 12 residues. In DNA, the CDR3 is TGTGCCACCGGAATGGGAAATGAAAAACTGTTTTTT. It codes for CATGMGNEKLFF.

The J gene is TRBJ2-1, the V gene TRBV28; 7 bases are a match to TRBD2. The V gene end was trimmed by 6 bases and the J gene end by 7 bases; junction bases not matched to a gene: 15. The germline gives CDR1 MDHEN, CDR2 SYDVKM. This CDR3 comprises 16 residues. DNA for the CDR3: TGTGCCAGCAGCCCGTCGGTAGCGGGTGAGGGTAATGAGCAGTTCTTC. This encodes CASSPSVAGEGNEQFF. Full variable domain (outside the CDR3, taken from reference TRBV28 and TRBJ2-1): DVKVTQSSRYLVKRTGEKVFLECVQDMDHENMFWYRQDPGLGLRLIYFSYDVKMKEKGDIPEGYSVSREKKERFSLILESASTNQTSMYLCASSPSVAGEGNEQFFGPGTRLTVL.

The J gene is TRBJ2-1, the V gene TRBV7-8, with 8 bases aligning to TRBD2. The V gene end was trimmed by 4 bases and the J gene end by 4 bases; junction bases not matched to a gene: 3. Germline values: CDR1 SGHVS, CDR2 FQNEAQ. There are 14 residues in the CDR3. The CDR3 DNA sequence: TGTGCCAGCAGCTCTAGCGGGCGATACAATGAGCAGTTCTTC. This sequence encodes CASSSSGRYNEQFF.

The rearrangement uses TRBV2 and TRBJ2-3; D remains unclear. Per the germline V gene, CDR1 is SNHLY and CDR2 is FYNNEI. This CDR3 has 12 residues. V lost 6 bases, J lost 2 bases, and 6 bases lay in between. CDR3 loop: CASSEITDTQYF. In nucleotides, the CDR3 is TGTGCCAGCAGCGAGATCACAGATACGCAGTATTTT.

V usage is TRBV18 and J usage is TRBJ2-1, with TRBD1 matching over 9 bases. V was pared by 5 bases and J by 1 base, with 6 bases of the junction left unmatched. This CDR3 region has 16 residues. From germline, CDR1 is KGHSH and CDR2 LQKENI. The CDR3 region is CASSSLGQGSYNEQFF. In DNA form, the CDR3 reads TGTGCCAGCTCATCACTCGGACAGGGGTCCTACAATGAGCAGTTCTTC.

About this clone: The sample carries other DNA sequences with the same CDR3. The rearrangement links TRBV18 to TRBJ1-2; 7 bases line up with TRBD1. There are 13 residues in the CDR3. The germline CDR1 and CDR2 sequences are KGHSH and LQKENI. V shed 6 bases and J 3 bases; nucleotides not matched to a gene: 4. CDR3 amino acids: CASSPGTDYGYTF. CDR3 nucleotides: TGTGCCAGCTCGCCCGGGACAGACTATGGCTACACCTTC.

The chain couples TRBV12-3 or TRBV12-4 to TRBJ2-2; D not resolved. Trimming took 3 bases from V and 5 from J, leaving 7 bases between them. The CDR3 spans 13 residues. CDR3 loop: CASSFLRTGELFF. The CDR3 coding sequence is TGTGCCAGCAGTTTTTTACGTACCGGGGAGCTGTTTTTT.